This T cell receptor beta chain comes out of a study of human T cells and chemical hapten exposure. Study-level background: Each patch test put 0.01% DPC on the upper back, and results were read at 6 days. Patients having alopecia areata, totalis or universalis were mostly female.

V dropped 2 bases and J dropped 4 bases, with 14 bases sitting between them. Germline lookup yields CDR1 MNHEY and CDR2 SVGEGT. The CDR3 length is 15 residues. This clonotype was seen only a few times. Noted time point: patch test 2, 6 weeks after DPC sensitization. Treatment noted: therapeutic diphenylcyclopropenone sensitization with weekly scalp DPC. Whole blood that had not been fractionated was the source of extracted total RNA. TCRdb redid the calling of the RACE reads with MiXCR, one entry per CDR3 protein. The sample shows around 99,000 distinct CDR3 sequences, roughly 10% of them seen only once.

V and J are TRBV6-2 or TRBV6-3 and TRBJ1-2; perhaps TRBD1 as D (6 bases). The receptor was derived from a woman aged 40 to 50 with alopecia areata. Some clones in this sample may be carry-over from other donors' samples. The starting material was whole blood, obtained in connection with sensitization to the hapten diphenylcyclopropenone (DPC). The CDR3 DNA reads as TGTGCCAGCAGTTACGCTAAGCCAGGGGTCTATGGCTACACCTTC. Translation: CASSYAKPGVYGYTF.